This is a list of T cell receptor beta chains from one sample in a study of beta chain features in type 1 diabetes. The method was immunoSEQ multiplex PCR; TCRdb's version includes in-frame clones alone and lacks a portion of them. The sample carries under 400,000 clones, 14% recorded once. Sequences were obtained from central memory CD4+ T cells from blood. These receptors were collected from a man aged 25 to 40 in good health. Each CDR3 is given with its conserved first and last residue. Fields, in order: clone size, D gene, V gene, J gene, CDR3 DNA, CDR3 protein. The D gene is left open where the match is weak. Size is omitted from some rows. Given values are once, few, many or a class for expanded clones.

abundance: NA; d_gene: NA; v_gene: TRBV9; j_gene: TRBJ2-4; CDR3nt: TGTGCCAGCAGCGGGTCCCTTGGGATTCAGTACTTC; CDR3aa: CASSGSLGIQYF
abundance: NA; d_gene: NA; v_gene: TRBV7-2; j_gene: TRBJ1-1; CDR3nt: TGTGCCAGCAGCTTTAGCACTGAAGCTTTCTTT; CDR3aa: CASSFSTEAFF
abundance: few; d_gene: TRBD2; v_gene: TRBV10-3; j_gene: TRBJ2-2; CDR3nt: TGTGCCAGCAGTTTGGGGACTAGAACCGGGGAGCTGTTTTTT; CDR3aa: CASSLGTRTGELFF
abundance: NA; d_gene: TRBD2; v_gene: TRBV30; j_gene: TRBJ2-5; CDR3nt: TGTGCCTGGAGGTCTAGCGGCCCTGGGGGGACCCAGTACTTC; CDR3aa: CAWRSSGPGGTQYF
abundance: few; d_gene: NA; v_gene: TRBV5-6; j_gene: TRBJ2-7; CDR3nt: TGTGCCAGCAGCACTCTCCACGAGCAGTACTTC; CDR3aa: CASSTLHEQYF
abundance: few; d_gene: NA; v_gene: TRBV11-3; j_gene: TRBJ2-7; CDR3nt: TGTGCCAGCAGTTATCGGGGGTTTGTGAAATACGAGCAGTACTTC; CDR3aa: CASSYRGFVKYEQYF
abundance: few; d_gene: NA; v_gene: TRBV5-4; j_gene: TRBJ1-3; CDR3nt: TGTGCCAGCAGCTTGACAGGCTCCTCTGGAAACACCATATATTTT; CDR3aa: CASSLTGSSGNTIYF
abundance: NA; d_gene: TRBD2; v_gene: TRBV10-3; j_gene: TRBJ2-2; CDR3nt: TGTGCCACCCAAGGGAGGGGCGGTACCGGGGAGCTGTTTTTT; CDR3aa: CATQGRGGTGELFF
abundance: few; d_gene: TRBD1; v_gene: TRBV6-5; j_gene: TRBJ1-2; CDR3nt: TGTGCCTGCAGGGGGCGCGGGTATGGCTACACCTTC; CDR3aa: CACRGRGYGYTF
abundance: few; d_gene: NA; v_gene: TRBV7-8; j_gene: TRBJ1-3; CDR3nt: TGTGCCAGCAGCCCGGGGATGAACACCATATATTTT; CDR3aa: CASSPGMNTIYF
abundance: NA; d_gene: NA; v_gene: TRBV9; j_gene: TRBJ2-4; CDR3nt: TGTGCCAGCAGCGTAGCCAGTCTGGACATTCAGTACTTC; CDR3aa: CASSVASLDIQYF
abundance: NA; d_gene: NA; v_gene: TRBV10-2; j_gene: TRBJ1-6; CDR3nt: TGCGCCAGCAGTGAGGGTGGCGCGGATTCACCCCTCCACTTT; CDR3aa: CASSEGGADSPLHF
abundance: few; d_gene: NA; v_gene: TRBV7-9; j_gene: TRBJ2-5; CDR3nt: TGTGCCAGCAGCTTTAGGGAGACCCAGTACTTC; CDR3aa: CASSFRETQYF
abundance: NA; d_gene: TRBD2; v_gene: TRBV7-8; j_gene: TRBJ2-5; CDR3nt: TGTGCCAGCAGCTCCCTTGCCAGCGGGGGGCTCCAAGAGACCCAGTACTTC; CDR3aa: CASSSLASGGLQETQYF
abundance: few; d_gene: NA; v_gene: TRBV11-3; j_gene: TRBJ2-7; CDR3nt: TGTGCCAGCAGCTTAGCAGGGTCGTACGAGCAGTACTTC; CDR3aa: CASSLAGSYEQYF
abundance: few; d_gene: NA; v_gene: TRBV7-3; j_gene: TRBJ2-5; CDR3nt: TGTGCCAGCAGCCCAAAGGGGGGTAGATGGGAGACCCAGTACTTC; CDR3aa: CASSPKGGRWETQYF
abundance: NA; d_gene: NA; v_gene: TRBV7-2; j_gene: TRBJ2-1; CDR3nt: TGTGCCAGCAGCCGGGACTCCAGCCCCTATGAGCAGTTCTTC; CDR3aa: CASSRDSSPYEQFF
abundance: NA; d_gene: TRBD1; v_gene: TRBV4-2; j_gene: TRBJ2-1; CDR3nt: TGTGCCAGCAGCTGGGACAGCGCAGAACAACTCTACAATGAGCAGTTCTTC; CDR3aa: CASSWDSAEQLYNEQFF
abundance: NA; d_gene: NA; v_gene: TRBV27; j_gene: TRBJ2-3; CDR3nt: TGTGCCAGCAGTTCCGGACAATTAACTACGCAGTATTTT; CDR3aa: CASSSGQLTTQYF
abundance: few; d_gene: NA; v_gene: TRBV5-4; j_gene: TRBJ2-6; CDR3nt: TGTGCCAGCAGCCTGAGACAGCACTCTGGGGCCAACGTCCTGACTTTC; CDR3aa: CASSLRQHSGANVLTF
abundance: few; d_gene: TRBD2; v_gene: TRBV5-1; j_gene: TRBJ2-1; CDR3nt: TGCGCCAGCAGCTCCGGGACTAAGCTCTACAATGAGCAGTTCTTC; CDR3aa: CASSSGTKLYNEQFF
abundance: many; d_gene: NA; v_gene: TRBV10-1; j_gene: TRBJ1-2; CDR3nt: TGCGCCAGCAGTGAGTCGCCCGGGGCTAGCTACACCTTC; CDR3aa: CASSESPGASYTF
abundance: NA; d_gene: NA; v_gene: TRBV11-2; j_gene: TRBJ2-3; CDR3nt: TGTGCCAGCAGCTTAGCTCCGCAGGGATGGCCGACAGATACGCAGTATTTT; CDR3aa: CASSLAPQGWPTDTQYF
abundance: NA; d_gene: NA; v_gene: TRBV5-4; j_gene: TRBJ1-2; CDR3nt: TGTGCCAGCAGGGGAGGGACTACATTCGGCTATGGCTACACCTTC; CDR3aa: CASRGGTTFGYGYTF
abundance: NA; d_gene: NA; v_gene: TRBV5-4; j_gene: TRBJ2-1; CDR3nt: TGTGCCAGCAGCTTGTTCGGCGGGGAGCAGTTCTTC; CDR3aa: CASSLFGGEQFF
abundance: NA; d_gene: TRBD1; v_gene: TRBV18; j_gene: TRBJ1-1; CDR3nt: TGTGCCAGCTCACCCAATCAGGGGGCTGGCGCTGAAGCTTTCTTT; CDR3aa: CASSPNQGAGAEAFF
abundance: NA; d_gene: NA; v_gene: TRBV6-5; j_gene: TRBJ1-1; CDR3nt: TGTGCCAGCAGTTACTTTGCCAGGGGTAACACTGAAGCTTTCTTT; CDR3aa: CASSYFARGNTEAFF
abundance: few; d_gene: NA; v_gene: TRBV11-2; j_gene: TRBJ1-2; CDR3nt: TGTGCCAGCAGCATCGGGACTCAGGGCTACACCTTC; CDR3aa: CASSIGTQGYTF
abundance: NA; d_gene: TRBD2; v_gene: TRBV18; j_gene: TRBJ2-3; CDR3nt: TGTGCCAGCTCAACCGGGACTAGAACAGATACGCAGTATTTT; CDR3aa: CASSTGTRTDTQYF
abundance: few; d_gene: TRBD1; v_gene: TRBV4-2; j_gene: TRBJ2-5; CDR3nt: TGTGCCAGCAGCCAAGATCTGGGACAGCTGGAGACCCAGTACTTC; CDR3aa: CASSQDLGQLETQYF
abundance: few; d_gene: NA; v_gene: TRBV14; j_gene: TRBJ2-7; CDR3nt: TGTGCCAGCAGCCAAGACCACGGGCCGACCTACGAGCAGTACTTC; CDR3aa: CASSQDHGPTYEQYF
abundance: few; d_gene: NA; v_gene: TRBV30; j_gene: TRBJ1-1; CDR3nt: TGTGCCGGAGGGACGGGAATGAACACTGAAGCTTTCTTT; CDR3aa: CAGGTGMNTEAFF
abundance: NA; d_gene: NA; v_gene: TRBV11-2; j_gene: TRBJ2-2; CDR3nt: TGTGCCAGCAGGGACTTAGTCGGGAGACCCTGGGAGCTGTTTTTT; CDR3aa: CASRDLVGRPWELFF
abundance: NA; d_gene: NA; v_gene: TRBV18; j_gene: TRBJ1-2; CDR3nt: TGTGCCAGCTCACCCGACGGGCACTATGGCTACACCTTC; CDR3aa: CASSPDGHYGYTF
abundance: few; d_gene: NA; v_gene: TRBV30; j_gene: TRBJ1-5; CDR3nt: TGTGCCTGGGATGCGTCCCGGGATCAGCCCCAGCATTTT; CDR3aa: CAWDASRDQPQHF
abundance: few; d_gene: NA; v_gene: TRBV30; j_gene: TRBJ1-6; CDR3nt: TGTGCCTCCCGGCACCGGGCCGAGCATTCACCCCTCCACTTT; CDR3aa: CASRHRAEHSPLHF
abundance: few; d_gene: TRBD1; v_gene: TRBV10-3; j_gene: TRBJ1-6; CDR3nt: TGTGCCATCAGTGGACAGGGCGCATCTAATTCACCCCTCCACTTT; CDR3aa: CAISGQGASNSPLHF
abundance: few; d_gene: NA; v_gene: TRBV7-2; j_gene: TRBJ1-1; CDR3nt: TGTGCCAGCAGCCTTCGGTGGTCCAACACTGAAGCTTTCTTT; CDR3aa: CASSLRWSNTEAFF
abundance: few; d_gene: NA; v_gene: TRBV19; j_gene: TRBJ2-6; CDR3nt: TGTGCCAGTAGTATAGATCACCTGGATGGGGCCAACGTCCTGACTTTC; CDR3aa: CASSIDHLDGANVLTF
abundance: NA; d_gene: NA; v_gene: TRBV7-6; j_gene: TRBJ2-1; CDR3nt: TGTGCCAGCAGCTTAGGCTCCCCCAGCTCCTACAATGAGCAGTTCTTC; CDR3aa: CASSLGSPSSYNEQFF
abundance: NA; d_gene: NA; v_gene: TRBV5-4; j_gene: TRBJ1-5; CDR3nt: TGCGCCAGCAGCCAAGCCAGGAATCAGCCCCAGCATTTT; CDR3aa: CASSQARNQPQHF
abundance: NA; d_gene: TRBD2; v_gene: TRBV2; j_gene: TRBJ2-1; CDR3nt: TGTGCCAGCAGGCTAGCGGGAGGGCCTCTTGAGCAGTTCTTC; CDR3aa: CASRLAGGPLEQFF
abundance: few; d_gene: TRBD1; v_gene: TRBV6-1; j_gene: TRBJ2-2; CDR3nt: TGTGCCAGCAGAATTACAGGGGCCGGGGAGCTGTTTTTT; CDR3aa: CASRITGAGELFF
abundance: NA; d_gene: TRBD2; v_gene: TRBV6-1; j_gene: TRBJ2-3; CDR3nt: TGTGCCAGCAGTGACACTAGCGGGGGTAACACAGATACGCAGTATTTT; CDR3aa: CASSDTSGGNTDTQYF
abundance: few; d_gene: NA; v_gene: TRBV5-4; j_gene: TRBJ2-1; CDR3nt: TGTGCCAGCAGCCCCGGACTAAACGGTGAGCAGTTCTTC; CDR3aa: CASSPGLNGEQFF
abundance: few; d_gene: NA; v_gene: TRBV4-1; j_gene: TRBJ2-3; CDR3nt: TGCGCCAGCAGCCCACAACGGGATACCACAGATACGCAGTATTTT; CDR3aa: CASSPQRDTTDTQYF
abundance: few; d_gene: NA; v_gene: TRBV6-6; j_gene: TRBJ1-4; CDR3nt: TGTGCCACCACAACAGGCCACGGCGATGAAAAACTGTTTTTT; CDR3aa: CATTTGHGDEKLFF
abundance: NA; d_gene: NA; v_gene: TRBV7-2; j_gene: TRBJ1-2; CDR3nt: TGTGCCAGCAGCTTAGCGATTCGCGGTGGCTACACCTTC; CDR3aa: CASSLAIRGGYTF
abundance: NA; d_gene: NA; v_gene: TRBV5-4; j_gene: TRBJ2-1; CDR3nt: TGTGCCAGCAGCTGGACAAGCACCTACAATGAGCAGTTCTTC; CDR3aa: CASSWTSTYNEQFF
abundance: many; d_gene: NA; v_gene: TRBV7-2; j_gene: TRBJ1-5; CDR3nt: TGTGCCAGCAGCTTCGGTAAAGGTCAGCCCCAGCATTTT; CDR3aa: CASSFGKGQPQHF